One and the same sample provided the 24 T cell receptor beta chains below, sequenced in a study of human T cells and chemical hapten exposure (dated by TCRdb to the early 2020s). This specimen's time point label, per the study, means: healthy volunteer bleed at 2 weeks. Total RNA was extracted from unfractionated whole blood collected in Tempus Blood RNA tubes. Preparation of the library involved RACE. The run used a NextSeq 500. TCRdb trimmed public reads at Q25 via fastp, called clones via MiXCR and kept in-frame beta chains. Each entry is one CDR3 protein sequence, shown with its most common DNA and genes. The sample table records more than 70,000 distinct CDR3 sequences; over 8% of these occur just once. In total, the top ten clones hold about 3% of the sample. Sequences were obtained from whole blood. The receptors were sampled from a female donor in good health. Some clones in this sample may be carry-over from other donors' samples.

This CDR3 is CASSLITVADTQYF. The CDR3 DNA reads as TGTGCCAGCAGCTTAATTACGGTTGCAGATACGCAGTATTTT. This chain uses TRBV7-2 with TRBJ2-3; D is unresolved. V was cut by 2 bases and J by 4 bases, with 10 bases left in between. Germline CDR1 SGHTA, CDR2 FQGNSA. The CDR3 has 14 amino acids.

The rearrangement links TRBV5-1 to TRBJ2-7; 9 nucleotides align to TRBD1. With 4 bases clipped from V and 4 bases from J, the junction kept 3 bases outside the gene matches. The CDR3 covers 13 residues. In germline, CDR1 is SGHRS, CDR2 YFSETQ. CDR3 amino acids: CASSADRGYEQYF. The CDR3 DNA reads TGCGCCAGCAGCGCTGACAGGGGGTACGAGCAGTACTTC.

This clonotype was seen only a few times. V and J are TRBV28 and TRBJ1-2; D perhaps matches TRBD1 (5 bases). Per germline, CDR1 MDHEN and CDR2 SYDVKM. Trimming pared 3 bases from V and 8 bases from J, leaving 10 bases between. CDR3 length equals 12 residues. CDR3 bases: TGTGCCAGCAGTTTGACAGCCGGAGGCTACACCTTC. This codes for CASSLTAGGYTF.

The table lists this clonotype with a few counts. V usage is TRBV7-2 and J usage is TRBJ1-4; TRBD1 aligns across 8 bases. This CDR3 region has 14 residues. The V gene's germline CDR1 is SGHTA and CDR2 FQGNSA. V shed 4 bases and J 4 bases; nucleotides not matched to a gene: 2. CDR3 protein: CASSWTGFNEKLFF. Here the CDR3 DNA reads TGTGCCAGCAGCTGGACAGGGTTTAATGAAAAACTGTTTTTT.

This clonotype has more than one count but fewer than ten. The rearrangement uses TRBV7-8 and TRBJ2-1; 7 nucleotides agree with TRBD1. The CDR3 runs to 17 residues. CDR1 and CDR2 from the germline V gene are SGHVS and FQNEAQ. Trimming at V came to 5 bases and at J to 8 bases, leaving 18 bases not matched to a gene. The CDR3 spells CASSLLWTGRLGDEQFF. CDR3 DNA: TGTGCCAGCAGCCTACTTTGGACAGGTCGGTTAGGGGATGAGCAGTTCTTC.

This clonotype has more than one count but fewer than ten. The V and J genes are TRBV7-9 and TRBJ2-1, with 9 bases identical to TRBD2. Germline CDR1 and CDR2: SEHNR and FQNEAQ (reference sequence). CDR3 length: 13 amino acids. The trim removed 6 bases at V and 9 bases at J, leaving 6 bases unmatched. The CDR3 sequence: CASSSGSSGEQFF. The CDR3 nucleotides are TGTGCCAGCAGTAGCGGGAGTTCGGGTGAGCAGTTCTTC.

CDR3: CASSLVTGRLVGNIQYF. The DNA for the CDR3 is TGTGCCAGCAGCTTGGTCACAGGGAGGCTAGTTGGAAACATTCAGTACTTC. The chain links TRBV5-5 to TRBJ2-4; D may match TRBD1 or TRBD2 (6 bases each). Germline assignment: CDR1 SGHKS and CDR2 YYEKEE (reference sequence). V was cut by 0 bases and J by 6 bases, with 19 bases left in between. This CDR3 has 17 amino acids.

This clonotype has a handful of counts. The rearrangement links TRBV19 to TRBJ2-7, with D possibly being TRBD2 (6 bases). The CDR3 loop spans 15 amino acids. V dropped 3 bases and J dropped 4 bases, with 16 bases sitting between them. The germline gives CDR1 LNHDA, CDR2 SQIVND (reference sequence). The CDR3 bases are TGTGCCAGTAGTATTGGAGGCGGGAAAGGTTACGAGCAGTACTTC. Its protein is CASSIGGGKGYEQYF.

This clonotype was counted at least ten times. V and J are TRBV28 and TRBJ2-1; no clear D. V was pared by 8 bases and J by 6 bases, with 14 bases between. Germline V gene data show CDR1 as MDHEN and CDR2 as SYDVKM. This CDR3 contains 13 residues. This chain's CDR3 is CASGVSRPNEQFF. The CDR3 DNA reads as TGTGCCAGCGGGGTTTCTAGGCCCAATGAGCAGTTCTTC.

Only a few counts were recorded for this clonotype. The rearrangement links TRBV6-5 to TRBJ2-2, with 10 bases identical to TRBD1. This CDR3 region has 14 residues. The germline V gene encodes CDR1 MNHEY and CDR2 SVGAGI. J was trimmed by 7 bases and V by 6 bases; bases with no gene match: 5. The CDR3 nucleotides are TGTGCCAGCAGGACAGGGGGCATATTCGGGGAGCTGTTTTTT. Translated: CASRTGGIFGELFF.

In this sample, this clonotype turned up many times. The chain has TRBV6-2 or TRBV6-3 and TRBJ2-7; unclear D gene. Trimming cost V 6 bases and J 0 bases, with 9 bases left between them. CDR1 MNHEY and CDR2 SVGEGT come from the germline V gene. The length of the CDR3 is 13 residues. The CDR3 is CASRGLSSYEQYF. The CDR3 nucleotides are TGTGCCAGCAGGGGTCTTAGCTCCTACGAGCAGTACTTC.

In its sample, this clonotype was seen many times. The chain combines TRBV6-1 with TRBJ2-5; tentatively, D is TRBD2 (6 bases). The CDR3 consists of 14 residues. Between the trimmed V and J ends, which lost 1 base and 4 bases, there was a span of 10 bases. Per the germline V gene, CDR1 is MNHNS and CDR2 is SASEGT. The CDR3 loop is CASSEGLVAETQYF. DNA of the CDR3: TGTGCCAGCAGTGAAGGACTAGTGGCAGAGACCCAGTACTTC.

The J gene is TRBJ1-6, the V gene TRBV12-3 or TRBV12-4; D might be TRBD1 (6 bases). The length of the CDR3 is 13 residues. Trimming took off 3 bases at V and 9 bases at J, with 9 bases between the two ends. The DNA of the CDR3 is TGTGCCAGCAGTTTGGTGGGGGCTTCACCCCTCCACTTT. The encoded protein is CASSLVGASPLHF.

Only a few counts were recorded for this clonotype. The chain joins TRBV6-2 or TRBV6-3 to TRBJ1-5, with 7 bases aligning to TRBD1. Looked up from germline, CDR1 is MNHEY and CDR2 is SVGEGT. The ends lost 6 bases at V and 2 bases at J; junction bases unmatched: 7. The CDR3 spans 15 residues. The CDR3: CASRLGTAGNQPQHF. Here the CDR3 DNA reads TGTGCCAGCAGACTCGGGACAGCAGGCAATCAGCCCCAGCATTTT.

This clonotype was found many times. For the CDR3, the DNA is TGTGCCAGCAGCCAAGATTTAGCGGGACGGGACTACGAGCAGTACTTC. Residues: CASSQDLAGRDYEQYF. V and J are TRBV4-2 and TRBJ2-7; TRBD2 agrees at 8 bases. CDR3 length equals 16 residues. J was trimmed by 3 bases and V by 0 bases; bases with no gene match: 7. CDR1 and CDR2 (germline): LGHNA, YNFKEQ.

This clonotype has ten or more counts. This rearrangement joins TRBV28 to TRBJ1-5, with D possibly matching TRBD1 (5 bases). The CDR3 runs to 14 residues. Trimming shortened V by 3 bases and J by 5 bases, and 11 bases separated the two germline ends. Germline V gene data show CDR1 as MDHEN and CDR2 as SYDVKM. The CDR3 sequence: CASSLWQGHQPQHF. The CDR3 DNA reads TGTGCCAGCAGTTTGTGGCAGGGACATCAGCCCCAGCATTTT.

This clonotype was seen a handful of times. The rearrangement uses TRBV9 and TRBJ1-6; D is unclear. Per the germline V gene, CDR1 is SGDLS and CDR2 is YYNGEE. This CDR3 contains 14 residues. V gave up 2 bases and J gave up 9 bases, with 12 bases separating them. The CDR3 DNA reads TGTGCCAGCAGCGTCCGTGCAGGCTTTTCACCCCTCCACTTT. Encoded protein: CASSVRAGFSPLHF.

This clonotype has a count of ten or more. The chain is built from TRBV7-2 and TRBJ2-1; the D gene is possibly TRBD1 (5 bases). Per germline, CDR1 SGHTA and CDR2 FQGNSA. The CDR3 runs to 16 residues. V lost 5 bases, J lost 2 bases, and 16 bases lay in between. DNA for the CDR3: TGTGCCAGCAGCCCCCGGTCGTCAGGGACCTACAATGAGCAGTTCTTC. The encoded protein is CASSPRSSGTYNEQFF.

This clonotype was counted only a few times. The rearrangement joins TRBV7-2 to TRBJ2-4, with TRBD2 as a possible D gene (6 bases). V was cut by 3 bases and J by 2 bases, with 8 bases left in between. Germline-derived CDR1 and CDR2 are SGHTA and FQGNSA. CDR3 length equals 14 residues. CDR3 DNA sequence: TGTGCCAGCAGCTTCGGGGGACCCAAAAACATTCAGTACTTC. It yields the protein CASSFGGPKNIQYF.

This sequence joins TRBV7-6 and TRBJ2-5, with TRBD2 matching 7 bases. This CDR3 contains 17 residues. CDR1 and CDR2 (germline): SGHVS, FNYEAQ. V dropped 5 bases and J dropped 5; count of bases not matched to a gene: 17. CDR3 nucleotides: TGTGCCAGCAGCCCGCGGCGACTAGAGCGGGAAATGGAGACCCAGTACTTC. Translated: CASSPRRLEREMETQYF.

Many counts were recorded for this clonotype. The chain links TRBV20-1 to TRBJ2-7; 8 nucleotides align to TRBD1. This CDR3 comprises 14 residues. Germline V lookup: CDR1 DFQATT, CDR2 SNEGSKA (reference sequence). V was pared by 5 bases and J by 0 bases, with 6 bases of the junction left unmatched. This CDR3 reads CSALPDRGSYEQYF. CDR3 coding DNA: TGCAGTGCTCTCCCCGACAGGGGCTCCTACGAGCAGTACTTC.

This chain uses TRBV7-3 with TRBJ2-2; TRBD2 aligns across 7 bases. This CDR3 comprises 15 residues. V lost 5 bases, J lost 8 bases, and 11 bases stayed unmatched. Germline-derived CDR1 and CDR2 are SGHTA and FQGTGA. This CDR3 reads CASSEDGTTGGELFF. Here the CDR3 DNA reads TGTGCCAGCAGCGAAGATGGGACTACGGGAGGGGAGCTGTTTTTT.

This clonotype was recorded at least ten times. This sequence joins TRBV5-1 and TRBJ2-5, with 7 bases fitting TRBD2. Trimming at V came to 7 bases and at J to 5 bases, leaving 8 bases not matched to a gene. The CDR3 has 13 residues. Germline values: CDR1 SGHRS, CDR2 YFSETQ. In DNA, the CDR3 is TGCGCCAGCCAGCAGGCGGGAGCGGAGACCCAGTACTTC. Encoded protein: CASQQAGAETQYF.

This clonotype occurred a few times. This rearrangement joins TRBV19 to TRBJ1-2; no definite D call. Germline CDR1 is LNHDA and CDR2 is SQIVND (reference sequence). Deletions cut 6 bases from V and 3 bases from J, with 14 bases between. CDR3 length equals 14 residues. The CDR3 is CASSHKPPYYGYTF. The CDR3 bases are TGTGCCAGTAGCCACAAGCCCCCATACTATGGCTACACCTTC.